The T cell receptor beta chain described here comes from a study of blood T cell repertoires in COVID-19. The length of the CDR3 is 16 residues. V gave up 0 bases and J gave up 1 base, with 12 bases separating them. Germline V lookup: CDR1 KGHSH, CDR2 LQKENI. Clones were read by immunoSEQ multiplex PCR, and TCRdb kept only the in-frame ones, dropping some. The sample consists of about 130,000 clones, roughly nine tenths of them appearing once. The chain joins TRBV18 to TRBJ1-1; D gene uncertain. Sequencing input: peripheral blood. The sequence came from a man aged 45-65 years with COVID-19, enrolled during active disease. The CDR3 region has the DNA TGTGCCAGCTCACCACCCTATGAGTCCCCGAACACTGAAGCTTTCTTT. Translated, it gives CASSPPYESPNTEAFF.